One and the same sample provided the 10 T cell receptor beta chains below, sequenced in a study of control samples from healthy donors and cancer patients. Profiled with immunoSEQ multiplex PCR; TCRdb holds only in-frame clones, not every one. This table holds some 150,000 clones, under 96% found once. Input material: blood. These receptors came from a woman aged 25 to 39 in good health.

V usage is TRBV30 and J usage is TRBJ1-2, with D tentatively TRBD1 (6 bases). The V gene lost 1 base and the J gene lost 8 bases, with 11 bases spanning the gap. The CDR3 extends over 12 amino acids. CDR1 and CDR2 (germline): GTSNPN, SVGIG (reference sequence). For the CDR3, the DNA is TGTGCCTGGAGTGAGGACAGTTACGGCTACACCTTC. Translated, it gives CAWSEDSYGYTF.

The chain links TRBV28 to TRBJ2-2; D is unresolved. This CDR3 has 17 residues. Germline V CDR1 and CDR2: MDHEN, SYDVKM. V shed 2 bases and J shed 6 bases, with 19 bases lying between them. CDR3 DNA sequence: TGTGCCAGCAGTTTAGCCCGCATTCTTGGTGACTCCGGGGAGCTGTTTTTT. Protein product: CASSLARILGDSGELFF.

V and J are TRBV12-3 or TRBV12-4 and TRBJ1-2; TRBD1 aligns across 7 bases. Germline trimming cut 6 bases from V and 6 bases from J; bases unmatched to any gene: 7. CDR3 length: 13 residues. The CDR3 DNA follows: TGTGCCAGCAGACTGACAGGGCGGGATGGCTACACCTTC. It yields the protein CASRLTGRDGYTF.

The rearrangement joins TRBV20-1 to TRBJ2-1; D is uncertain. The CDR3 length is 8 residues. From germline, CDR1 is DFQATT and CDR2 SNEGSKA (reference sequence). The CDR3 nucleotides are TGCCGGATTGGTGAGCAGTTCTTC. Amino acids: CRIGEQFF.

V and J are TRBV6-1 and TRBJ1-1; the D gene is possibly TRBD1 (6 bases). The CDR3 is 14 residues long. Trimming removed 2 bases from V and 4 bases from J, with 11 bases in between. The germline CDR1 and CDR2 sequences are MNHNS and SASEGT. CDR3 amino acids: CASSENRVGTEAFF. Written as DNA, the CDR3 is TGTGCCAGCAGTGAAAACAGGGTAGGCACTGAAGCTTTCTTT.

The chain is built from TRBV2 and TRBJ1-5; no clear D. This CDR3 region has 13 residues. Trimming removed 4 bases from V and 7 bases from J, with 11 bases in between. Germline V CDR1 and CDR2: SNHLY, FYNNEI. The CDR3: CASSVVEGQPQHF. The DNA of the CDR3 is TGTGCCAGCAGTGTCGTTGAGGGACAGCCCCAGCATTTT.

The CDR3 coding sequence is TGTGCCAGCAGTTACCCCGGGACCAAAGCTACCATGAACACTGAAGCTTTCTTT. Protein sequence: CASSYPGTKATMNTEAFF. The V and J genes are TRBV6-2 or TRBV6-3 and TRBJ1-1, with a possible D match to TRBD1 (5 bases). V was trimmed by 2 bases and J by 0 bases, leaving 19 bases between them. CDR3 length equals 18 residues. Per the germline V gene, CDR1 is MNHEY and CDR2 is SVGEGT.

The V gene is TRBV5-1, the J gene TRBJ2-1; perhaps D is TRBD1 or TRBD2 (5 bases each). CDR1 is SGHRS, CDR2 YFSETQ, per germline. The CDR3 is made up of 17 amino acids. Deletions cut 0 bases from V and 5 bases from J, with 18 bases between. CDR3 nucleotides: TGCGCCAGCAGCTTGGCCACTTATGGGGGAACCCACAATGAGCAGTTCTTC. It translates to CASSLATYGGTHNEQFF.

DNA of the CDR3: TGTGCCAGCACCCCCAGGGCGGGAGGGTTCCCGGAGTACTTC. Protein product: CASTPRAGGFPEYF. V is TRBV27 and J is TRBJ2-7; 9 bases are a match to TRBD2. From germline, CDR1 is MNHEY and CDR2 SMNVEV (reference sequence). The CDR3 extends over 14 amino acids. Germline trimming cut 7 bases from V and 11 bases from J; bases unmatched to any gene: 15.

The chain uses TRBV7-9 and TRBJ1-2; weak D call: TRBD1 (5 bases). Trimming took 5 bases from V and 3 from J, leaving 22 bases between them. The CDR3 consists of 17 residues. Germline lookup yields CDR1 SEHNR and CDR2 FQNEAQ (reference sequence). The DNA of the CDR3 is TGTGCCAGCAGCCCTAGGAGGATGGGGGGTTTGGACTATGGCTACACCTTC. Its translation is CASSPRRMGGLDYGYTF.